One and the same sample provided the 27 T cell receptor beta chains below, sequenced in a study of cytomegalovirus exposure and HLA in healthy donors. PCR used 60 Vbeta primers and 13 Jbeta primers. TCRdb keeps only in-frame clones here, not all; method: immunoSEQ multiplex PCR. Of 190,000 or so clones in the sample, 80% were seen once. What was sequenced was PBMCs. Receptors originate from a boy younger than 18 in good health and CMV-seronegative.

This clone was picked up a small number of times. The chain employs TRBV19 and TRBJ1-2, with TRBD1 as a possible D gene (6 bases). This CDR3 contains 15 residues. CDR1 LNHDA and CDR2 SQIVND come from the germline V gene (reference sequence). V was pared by 1 base and J by 4 bases, with 13 bases between. The CDR3 sequence: CASSIATRGIYGYTF. For the CDR3, the DNA is TGTGCCAGTAGTATAGCTACCAGGGGAATCTATGGCTACACCTTC.

In this sample, this clone turned up a few times. The V call is TRBV7-2, the J call TRBJ2-1; TRBD2 aligns across 11 bases. Germline V gene sequence: CDR1 SGHTA, CDR2 FQGNSA. The CDR3 sequence is 15 residues long. V was clipped by 6 bases and J by 7 bases; unmatched bases: 8. CDR3 bases: TGTGCCAGCAGTCTACTAGCGGGAGATAAGAATGAGCAGTTCTTC. This translates into CASSLLAGDKNEQFF.

In its sample, this clone was seen a few times. The J gene is TRBJ2-7, the V gene TRBV7-6, with 7 bases fitting TRBD1. Germline loops: CDR1 SGHVS, CDR2 FNYEAQ. The CDR3 totals 14 residues. V lost 4 bases to trimming and J lost 5 bases; unmatched junction nucleotides: 8. The chain's CDR3 is CASSSTPQGDEQYF. CDR3 nucleotides: TGTGCCAGCAGCTCAACGCCGCAGGGGGACGAGCAGTACTTC.

The gene calls are TRBV18 and TRBJ2-3; possible D gene TRBD2, 6 bases. The CDR3 extends over 14 amino acids. Germline CDR1 and CDR2: KGHSH and LQKENI. Trimming took off 6 bases at V and 0 bases at J, with 10 bases between the two ends. The CDR3 spells CASSEGTSTDTQYF. The CDR3 DNA reads TGTGCCAGCTCGGAAGGGACTAGCACAGATACGCAGTATTTT.

The genes are TRBV19 and TRBJ1-5; 7 bases are a match to TRBD1. Per the germline V gene, CDR1 is LNHDA and CDR2 is SQIVND (reference sequence). This CDR3 is built from 16 residues. V dropped 3 bases and J dropped 0; count of bases not matched to a gene: 5. The CDR3 DNA sequence: TGTGCCAGTAGTATTTGGGGACAGATTAGCAATCAGCCCCAGCATTTT. It yields the protein CASSIWGQISNQPQHF.

The chain carries TRBV29-1 and TRBJ1-5; 7 bases map to TRBD1. V lost 4 bases, J lost 6 bases, and 3 bases stayed unmatched. Germline lookup yields CDR1 SQVTM and CDR2 ANQGSEA. This CDR3 is 12 amino acids long. The CDR3, as DNA: TGCAGCGTTGGGGCAGGGGGTCAGCCCCAGCATTTT. Protein: CSVGAGGQPQHF.

This clone has a handful of counts. The chain has TRBV7-9 and TRBJ1-4; 8 bases map to TRBD1. J was trimmed by 7 bases and V by 1 base; bases with no gene match: 5. The germline gives CDR1 SEHNR, CDR2 FQNEAQ (reference sequence). There are 15 residues in the CDR3. The CDR3 nucleotides are TGTGCCAGCAGCTTAGTGGGTCAGGGGGCTGAAAAACTGTTTTTT. It is translated as CASSLVGQGAEKLFF.

The chain recombines TRBV14 with TRBJ2-1; 9 nucleotides align to TRBD2. V lost 4 bases to trimming and J lost 0 bases; unmatched junction nucleotides: 10. The CDR3 runs 18 residues. Germline V lookup: CDR1 SGHDN, CDR2 FVKESK. The CDR3 bases are TGTGCCAGCAGCCCATTAGCGGGGGCGCTTAGCTCCTACAATGAGCAGTTCTTC. Protein sequence: CASSPLAGALSSYNEQFF.

The V gene is TRBV6-5, the J gene TRBJ1-2; no reliable D call. Trimming left V 0 bases short and J 3 bases short, with 11 bases between. This CDR3 comprises 15 residues. Germline CDR1 is MNHEY and CDR2 is SVGAGI. The CDR3 DNA reads as TGTGCCAGCAGTTACTCTCTAGTTCCCGACTATGGCTACACCTTC. Its protein is CASSYSLVPDYGYTF.

This chain joins TRBV11-2 and TRBJ2-1; D not certain. CDR1 is SGHAT and CDR2 is FQNNGV in the germline V gene. This CDR3 comprises 13 residues. Deletions cut 2 bases from V and 5 bases from J, with 7 bases between. The CDR3 here is CASSLYRDNEQFF. The CDR3 DNA reads TGTGCCAGCAGCTTATACAGAGACAATGAGCAGTTCTTC.

CDR3 region: CASSLKGQDTEAFF. CDR3 nucleotides: TGTGCCAGCAGCTTAAAGGGACAGGACACTGAAGCTTTCTTT. The J gene is TRBJ1-1, the V gene TRBV7-3; 8 positions match TRBD1. This CDR3 contains 14 residues. Looked up from germline, CDR1 is SGHTA and CDR2 is FQGTGA. V gave up 1 base and J gave up 3 bases; unmatched junction bases: 1.

The genes are TRBV11-3 and TRBJ2-3, with 10 bases identical to TRBD2. CDR1 SGHNT and CDR2 YENEEA come from the germline V gene. There are 16 residues in the CDR3. Germline trimming cut 0 bases from V and 5 bases from J; bases unmatched to any gene: 5. DNA for the CDR3: TGTGCCAGCAGCTTAGAAGCGGGAGGGCTAGGAGATACGCAGTATTTT. It translates to CASSLEAGGLGDTQYF.

The chain joins TRBV5-4 to TRBJ2-2; 7 bases map to TRBD1. The V segment lost 5 bases and the J segment 1 base; nucleotides outside the gene matches: 8. The CDR3 spans 16 residues. The V gene's germline CDR1 is SGHNT and CDR2 YYREEE (reference sequence). CDR3 amino acids: CASRFLRTGNTGELFF. The CDR3 DNA is TGTGCCAGCAGGTTTTTACGGACAGGGAACACCGGGGAGCTGTTTTTT.

J is TRBJ1-1 and V is TRBV5-6, with TRBD1 matching over 10 bases. With 4 bases clipped from V and 4 bases from J, the junction kept 10 bases outside the gene matches. CDR1 SGHDT and CDR2 YYEEEE come from the germline V gene. The CDR3 is made up of 16 amino acids. The CDR3 here is CASSLDRGLMSTEAFF. Here the CDR3 DNA reads TGTGCCAGCAGCCTTGACAGGGGGCTCATGAGCACTGAAGCTTTCTTT.

The gene calls are TRBV19 and TRBJ1-4, with 10 positions matching TRBD1. In germline, CDR1 is LNHDA, CDR2 SQIVND (reference sequence). Unmatched junction bases numbered 9, after V lost 7 bases and J lost 4 bases. The CDR3 covers 16 residues. CDR3 DNA: TGTGCCAGTACCCGACAGGGGGCGCGCATTAATGAAAAACTGTTTTTT. This encodes CASTRQGARINEKLFF. Supplemented by reference TRBV19 and TRBJ1-4, the full variable domain reads DGGITQSPKYLFRKEGQNVTLSCEQNLNHDAMYWYRQDPGQGLRLIYYSQIVNDFQKGDIAEGYSVSREKKESFPLTVTSAQKNPTAFYLCASTRQGARINEKLFFGSGTQLSVL.

The CDR3 DNA is TGTGCCAGCAGCTTGGGAGCCTTCCTCGTGCACCCCAATGAGCAGTTCTTC. Protein product: CASSLGAFLVHPNEQFF. The chain has TRBV5-4 and TRBJ2-1; D is unclear. The ends were cut back, 0 bases at V and 6 bases at J, with 19 bases in the middle. CDR3 size: 17 residues. The germline V gene encodes CDR1 SGHNT and CDR2 YYREEE (reference sequence). The variable domain in full, with the rest retrieved from reference TRBV5-4 and TRBJ2-1, is ETGVTQSPTHLIKTRGQQVTLRCSSQSGHNTVSWYQQALGQGPQFIFQYYREEENGRGNFPPRFSGLQFPNYSSELNVNALELDDSALYLCASSLGAFLVHPNEQFFGPGTRLTVL.

The rearrangement links TRBV4-2 to TRBJ1-2, with 7 bases aligning to TRBD1. Germline V CDR1 and CDR2: LGHNA, YNFKEQ. The CDR3 contains 15 residues. J gave up 7 bases and V 4 bases, and 12 bases lay outside the gene matches. The CDR3 reads CASSLIPGTASGYTF. The CDR3 nucleotides are TGTGCCAGCAGCCTAATACCCGGGACAGCATCTGGCTACACCTTC.

This chain joins TRBV18 and TRBJ2-3; 7 nucleotides align to TRBD2. Germline CDR1 and CDR2: KGHSH and LQKENI. The trim removed 5 bases at V and 4 bases at J, leaving 9 bases unmatched. The CDR3 has 15 amino acids. The chain's CDR3 is CASSGPGLPADTQYF. In nucleotides, the CDR3 is TGTGCCAGCTCAGGGCCGGGACTACCTGCAGATACGCAGTATTTT.

This clone came up a few times. This rearrangement joins TRBV11-2 to TRBJ2-7; D possibly corresponds to TRBD1 (5 bases). There are 13 residues in the CDR3. Trimming stripped 1 base from V and 6 bases from J, with 10 bases between. CDR1 is SGHAT, CDR2 FQNNGV, per germline. CDR3 protein: CASSLAVQGEQYF. The CDR3 DNA reads as TGTGCCAGCAGCTTAGCAGTTCAGGGCGAGCAGTACTTC.

V and J are TRBV7-2 and TRBJ2-2; 7 positions agree with TRBD2. The CDR3 extends over 14 amino acids. Germline lookup yields CDR1 SGHTA and CDR2 FQGNSA. V gave up 3 bases and J gave up 4 bases; unmatched junction bases: 2. The CDR3, as DNA: TGTGCCAGCAGCTTGGCTAGCGGCACCGGGGAGCTGTTTTTT. Protein sequence: CASSLASGTGELFF.

The chain joins TRBV6-5 to TRBJ2-2; D gene ambiguous. The V end was cut by 6 bases, the J end by 5 bases, with 13 bases between. Looked up from germline, CDR1 is MNHEY and CDR2 is SVGAGI. This CDR3 spans 14 amino acids. The CDR3 sequence is CASRLGSGTGELFF. DNA of the CDR3: TGTGCCAGCAGGCTGGGCTCTGGGACCGGGGAGCTGTTTTTT.

The rearrangement links TRBV6-5 to TRBJ2-3, with D maybe TRBD2 (5 bases). Germline V CDR1 and CDR2: MNHEY, SVGAGI. CDR3 size: 15 residues. Trimming cost V 0 bases and J 2 bases, with 9 bases left between them. CDR3 in amino acids: CASSYSGALTDTQYF. The CDR3 region has the DNA TGTGCCAGCAGTTACTCGGGAGCACTCACAGATACGCAGTATTTT.

This clone occurred a few times. The V gene is TRBV5-5, the J gene TRBJ2-2, with D possibly TRBD1 on 5 matching bases. This CDR3 region has 16 residues. V dropped 2 bases and J dropped 2 bases, with 13 bases sitting between them. Per the germline V gene, CDR1 is SGHKS and CDR2 is YYEKEE (reference sequence). The CDR3 DNA sequence: TGTGCCAGCAGCTTAGGACACTTTAGTAACACCGGGGAGCTGTTTTTT. Translating gives CASSLGHFSNTGELFF.

This clone was counted only a few times. The chain has TRBV19 and TRBJ2-2; D is undetermined. Germline CDR1 reads LNHDA; CDR2 reads SQIVND (reference sequence). V dropped 3 bases and J dropped 4 bases, with 3 bases sitting between them. CDR3 length: 12 amino acids. The CDR3 region is CASSILTGELFF. CDR3 bases: TGTGCCAGTAGTATCCTCACCGGGGAGCTGTTTTTT.

A few counts support this clone. The chain combines TRBV4-2 with TRBJ1-2; no reliable D call. This CDR3 has 18 amino acids. Trimming stripped 1 base from V and 3 bases from J, with 21 bases between. CDR1 and CDR2 from the germline V gene are LGHNA and YNFKEQ. The CDR3 DNA reads TGTGCCAGCAGCCAAGCGATTAGAAGTCCTCCCGCGTACTATGGCTACACCTTC. Its protein is CASSQAIRSPPAYYGYTF.

The chain is built from TRBV2 and TRBJ1-1, with TRBD1 identical over 7 bases. CDR3 length: 17 residues. CDR1 and CDR2 (germline): SNHLY, FYNNEI. The J segment lost 3 bases and the V segment lost 6 bases, leaving 16 bases of the junction unmatched. In DNA form, the CDR3 reads TGTGCCAGCAGGGTTGGGCGTAGTGGCAGGGGGGACACTGAAGCTTTCTTT. This codes for CASRVGRSGRGDTEAFF.

The chain links TRBV7-2 to TRBJ1-5, with D possibly TRBD1 on 5 matching bases. V gave up 6 bases and J gave up 1 base, with 13 bases separating them. Germline values: CDR1 SGHTA, CDR2 FQGNSA. The CDR3 runs 15 residues. The chain's CDR3 is CASSPLGGSNQPQHF. The DNA for the CDR3 is TGTGCCAGCAGTCCCCTCGGGGGAAGCAATCAGCCCCAGCATTTT.